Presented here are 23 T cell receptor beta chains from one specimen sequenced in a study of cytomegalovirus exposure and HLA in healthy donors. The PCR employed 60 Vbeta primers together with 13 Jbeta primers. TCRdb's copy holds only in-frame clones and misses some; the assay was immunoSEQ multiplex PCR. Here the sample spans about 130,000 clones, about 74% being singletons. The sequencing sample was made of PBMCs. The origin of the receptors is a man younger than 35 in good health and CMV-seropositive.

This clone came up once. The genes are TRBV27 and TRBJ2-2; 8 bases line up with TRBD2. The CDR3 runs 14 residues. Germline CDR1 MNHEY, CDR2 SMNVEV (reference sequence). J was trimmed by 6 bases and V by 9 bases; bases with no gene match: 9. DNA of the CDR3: TGTGCCAGTAGACTCGGGGGGGGACCCGGGGAGCTGTTTTTT. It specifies CASRLGGGPGELFF.

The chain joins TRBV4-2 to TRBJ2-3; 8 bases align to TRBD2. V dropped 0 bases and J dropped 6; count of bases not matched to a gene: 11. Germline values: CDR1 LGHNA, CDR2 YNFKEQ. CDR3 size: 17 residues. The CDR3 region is CASSQEGGGPPGDTQYF. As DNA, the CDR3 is TGTGCCAGCAGCCAAGAGGGCGGGGGGCCTCCGGGTGATACGCAGTATTTT.

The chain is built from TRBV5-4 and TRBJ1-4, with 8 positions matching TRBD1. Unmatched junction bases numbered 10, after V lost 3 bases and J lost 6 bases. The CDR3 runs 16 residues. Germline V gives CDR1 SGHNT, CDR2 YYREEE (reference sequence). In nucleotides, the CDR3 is TGTGCCAGCAGCTCGAAACAGGGGGTTGGGGATGAAAAACTGTTTTTT. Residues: CASSSKQGVGDEKLFF.

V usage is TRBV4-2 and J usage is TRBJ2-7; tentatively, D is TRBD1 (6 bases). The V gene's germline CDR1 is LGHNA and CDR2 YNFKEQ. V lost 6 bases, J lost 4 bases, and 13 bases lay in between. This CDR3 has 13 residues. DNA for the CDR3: TGTGCCAGCAGTTACGGACAGAATTACGAGCAGTACTTC. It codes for CASSYGQNYEQYF.

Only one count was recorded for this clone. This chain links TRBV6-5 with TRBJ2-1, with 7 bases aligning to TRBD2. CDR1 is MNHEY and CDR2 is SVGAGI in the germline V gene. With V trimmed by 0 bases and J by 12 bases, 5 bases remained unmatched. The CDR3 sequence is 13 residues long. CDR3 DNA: TGTGCCAGCAGTTACTCCGGACTAGTCGGGCAGTTCTTC. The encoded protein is CASSYSGLVGQFF.

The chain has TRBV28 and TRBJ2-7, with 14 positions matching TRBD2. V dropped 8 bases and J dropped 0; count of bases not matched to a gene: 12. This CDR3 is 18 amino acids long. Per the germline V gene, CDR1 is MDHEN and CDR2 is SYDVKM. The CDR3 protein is CASWDQTSGGGLSYEQYF. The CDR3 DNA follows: TGTGCCAGCTGGGACCAGACTAGCGGGGGGGGACTCTCCTACGAGCAGTACTTC.

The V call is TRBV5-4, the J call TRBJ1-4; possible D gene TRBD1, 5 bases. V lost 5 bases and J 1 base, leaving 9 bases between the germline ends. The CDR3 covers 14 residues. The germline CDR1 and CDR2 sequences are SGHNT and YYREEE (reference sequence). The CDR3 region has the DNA TGTGCCAGCAGTGGGGGGGGAACTAATGAAAAACTGTTTTTT. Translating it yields CASSGGGTNEKLFF.

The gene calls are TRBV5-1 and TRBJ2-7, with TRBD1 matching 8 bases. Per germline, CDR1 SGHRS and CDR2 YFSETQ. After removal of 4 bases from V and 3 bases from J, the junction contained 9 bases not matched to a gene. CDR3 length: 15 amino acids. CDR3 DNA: TGCGCCAGCAGCGTTACAGGGGGAGGAAGCTACGAGCAGTACTTC. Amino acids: CASSVTGGGSYEQYF.

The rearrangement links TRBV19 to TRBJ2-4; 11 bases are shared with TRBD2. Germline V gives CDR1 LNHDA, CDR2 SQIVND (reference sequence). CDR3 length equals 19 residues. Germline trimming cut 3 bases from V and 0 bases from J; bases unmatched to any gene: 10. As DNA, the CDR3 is TGTGCCAGTAGTATTCCCGAGAAGACTAGCGGGACAGCCAAAAACATTCAGTACTTC. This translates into CASSIPEKTSGTAKNIQYF.

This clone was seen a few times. The CDR3 is CASSLEPGTETQYF. The DNA of the CDR3 is TGCGCCAGCAGCTTGGAACCGGGTACAGAGACCCAGTACTTC. The chain is built from TRBV5-1 and TRBJ2-5, with unresolved D. Germline assignment: CDR1 SGHRS and CDR2 YFSETQ. The CDR3 has 14 amino acids. Trimming removed 0 bases from V and 4 bases from J, with 10 bases in between.

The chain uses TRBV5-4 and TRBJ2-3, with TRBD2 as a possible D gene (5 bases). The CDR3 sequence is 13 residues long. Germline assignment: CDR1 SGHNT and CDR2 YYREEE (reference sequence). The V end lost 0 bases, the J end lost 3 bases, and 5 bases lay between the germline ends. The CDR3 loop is CASSLGGTDTQYF. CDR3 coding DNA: TGTGCCAGCAGCTTGGGAGGGACAGATACGCAGTATTTT. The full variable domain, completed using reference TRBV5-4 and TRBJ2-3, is ETGVTQSPTHLIKTRGQQVTLRCSSQSGHNTVSWYQQALGQGPQFIFQYYREEENGRGNFPPRFSGLQFPNYSSELNVNALELDDSALYLCASSLGGTDTQYFGPGTRLTVL.

CDR3 coding DNA: TGTGCCAGCAGTTTTTCGGTCACCTACTCACCCCTCCACTTT. It specifies CASSFSVTYSPLHF. The rearrangement joins TRBV28 to TRBJ1-6; D gene ambiguous. CDR3 length: 14 amino acids. Trimming shortened V by 3 bases and J by 10 bases, and 13 bases separated the two germline ends. Germline values: CDR1 MDHEN, CDR2 SYDVKM.

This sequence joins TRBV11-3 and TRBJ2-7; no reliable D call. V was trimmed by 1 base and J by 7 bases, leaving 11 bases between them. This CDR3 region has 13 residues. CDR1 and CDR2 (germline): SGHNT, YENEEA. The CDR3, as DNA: TGTGCCAGCAGCTTAGGTCCCGCGAGAGAGCAGTACTTC. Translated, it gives CASSLGPAREQYF.

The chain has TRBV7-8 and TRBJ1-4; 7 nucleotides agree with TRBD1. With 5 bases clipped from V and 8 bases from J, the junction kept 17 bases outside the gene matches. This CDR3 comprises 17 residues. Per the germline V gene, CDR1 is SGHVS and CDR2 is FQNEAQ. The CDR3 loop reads CASSPWGQNSFREKLFF. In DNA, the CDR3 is TGTGCCAGCAGCCCCTGGGGACAGAACTCCTTTCGCGAAAAACTGTTTTTT.

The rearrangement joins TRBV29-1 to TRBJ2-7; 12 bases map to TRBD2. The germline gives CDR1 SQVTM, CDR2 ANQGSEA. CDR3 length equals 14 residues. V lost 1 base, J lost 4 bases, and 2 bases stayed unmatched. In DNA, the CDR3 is TGCAGCGTTGAAGTGACTAGCGGGAGTTACGAGCAGTACTTC. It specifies CSVEVTSGSYEQYF.

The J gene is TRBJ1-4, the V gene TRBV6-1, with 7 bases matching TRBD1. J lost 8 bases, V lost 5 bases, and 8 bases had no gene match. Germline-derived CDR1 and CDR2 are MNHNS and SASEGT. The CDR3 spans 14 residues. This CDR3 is CASSYEGANEKLFF. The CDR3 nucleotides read TGTGCCAGCAGTTATGAGGGGGCGAACGAAAAACTGTTTTTT.

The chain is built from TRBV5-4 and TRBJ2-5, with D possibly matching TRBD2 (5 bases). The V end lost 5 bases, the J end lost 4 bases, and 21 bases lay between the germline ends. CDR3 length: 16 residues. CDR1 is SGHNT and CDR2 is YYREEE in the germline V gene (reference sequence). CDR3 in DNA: TGTGCCAGCAGGAAGGTTGGTTACGGAGGCCCAGAGACCCAGTACTTC. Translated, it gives CASRKVGYGGPETQYF.

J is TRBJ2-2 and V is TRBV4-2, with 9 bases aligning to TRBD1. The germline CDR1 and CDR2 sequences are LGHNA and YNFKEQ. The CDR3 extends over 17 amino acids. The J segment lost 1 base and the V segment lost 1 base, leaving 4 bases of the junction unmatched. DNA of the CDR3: TGTGCCAGCAGCCAAGCCTCGGGACAGGGGAACACCGGGGAGCTGTTTTTT. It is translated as CASSQASGQGNTGELFF.

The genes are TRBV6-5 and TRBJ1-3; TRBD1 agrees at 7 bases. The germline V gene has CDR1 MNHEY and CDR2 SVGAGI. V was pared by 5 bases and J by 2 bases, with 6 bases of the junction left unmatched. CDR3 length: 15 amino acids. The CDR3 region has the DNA TGTGCCAGCAGTGCCGACAGGGTCCCTGGAAACACCATATATTTT. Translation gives CASSADRVPGNTIYF.

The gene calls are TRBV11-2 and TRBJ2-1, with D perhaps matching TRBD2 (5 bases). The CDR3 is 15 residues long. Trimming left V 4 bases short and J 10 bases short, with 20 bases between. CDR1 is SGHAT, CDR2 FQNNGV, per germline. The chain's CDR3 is CASSSQTLTRGEQFF. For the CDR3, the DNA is TGTGCCAGCAGCTCGCAAACTCTAACTAGAGGCGAGCAGTTCTTC.

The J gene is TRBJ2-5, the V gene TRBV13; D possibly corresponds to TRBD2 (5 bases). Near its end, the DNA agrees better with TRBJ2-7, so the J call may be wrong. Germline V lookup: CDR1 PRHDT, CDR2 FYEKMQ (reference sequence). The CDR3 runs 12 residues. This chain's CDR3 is CASSHQGSEQYF. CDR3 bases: TGTGCCAGCAGCCACCAAGGGAGCGAGCAGTACTTC.

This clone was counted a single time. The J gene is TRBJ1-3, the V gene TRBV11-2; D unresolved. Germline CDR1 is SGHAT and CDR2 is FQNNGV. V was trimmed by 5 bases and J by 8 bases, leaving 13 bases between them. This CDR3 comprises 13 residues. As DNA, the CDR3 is TGTGCCAGCAGCCCTAACCTCGAGGACACCATATATTTT. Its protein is CASSPNLEDTIYF.

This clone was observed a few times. Here the CDR3 reads CASSQDLGTVVSYEQYF. CDR3 nucleotides: TGCGCCAGCAGCCAAGATCTGGGGACTGTCGTATCCTACGAGCAGTACTTC. This chain joins TRBV4-1 and TRBJ2-7; D may be TRBD2 (6 bases). This CDR3 region has 17 residues. Trimming took off 0 bases at V and 1 base at J, with 16 bases between the two ends. CDR1 and CDR2 (germline): MGHRA, YSYEKL.